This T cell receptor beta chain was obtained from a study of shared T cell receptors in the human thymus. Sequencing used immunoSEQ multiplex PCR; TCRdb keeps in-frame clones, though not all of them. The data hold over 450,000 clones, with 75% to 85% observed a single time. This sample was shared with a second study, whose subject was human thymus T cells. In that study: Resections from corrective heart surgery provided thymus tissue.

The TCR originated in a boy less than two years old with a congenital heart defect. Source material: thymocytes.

The DNA for the CDR3 is TGTGCCAGCAGCTTGGGGGCTAGCGGGAGGACCTTGGGGAATGAGCAGTTCTTC. It specifies CASSLGASGRTLGNEQFF. This chain links TRBV11-3 with TRBJ2-1; 11 bases line up with TRBD2. Looked up from germline, CDR1 is SGHNT and CDR2 is YENEEA. The V and J ends lost 3 bases and 7 bases, in that order; junction bases with no gene match: 14. This CDR3 is 18 amino acids long.